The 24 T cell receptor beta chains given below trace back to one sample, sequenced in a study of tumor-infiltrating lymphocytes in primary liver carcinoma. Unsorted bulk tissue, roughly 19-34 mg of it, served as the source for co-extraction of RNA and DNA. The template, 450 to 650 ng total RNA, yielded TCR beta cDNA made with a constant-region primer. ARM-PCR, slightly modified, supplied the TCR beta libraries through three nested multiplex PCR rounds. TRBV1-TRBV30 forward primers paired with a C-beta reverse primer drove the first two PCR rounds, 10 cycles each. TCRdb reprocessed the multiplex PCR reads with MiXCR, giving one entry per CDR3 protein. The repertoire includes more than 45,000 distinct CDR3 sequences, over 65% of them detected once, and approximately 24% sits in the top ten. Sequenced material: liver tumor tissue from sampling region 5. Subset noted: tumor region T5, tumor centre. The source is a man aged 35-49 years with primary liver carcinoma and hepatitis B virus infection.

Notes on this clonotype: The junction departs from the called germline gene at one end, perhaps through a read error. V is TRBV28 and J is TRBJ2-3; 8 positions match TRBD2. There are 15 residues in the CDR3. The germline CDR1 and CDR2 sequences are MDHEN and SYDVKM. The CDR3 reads CASSSLAGYTDTQYF. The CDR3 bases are TGTGCCAGCAGTTCCCTAGCGGGTTACACAGATACGCAGTACTTT.

In DNA, the CDR3 is TGCAGTGCGCCTTCGACTAGCGGGAGGGCCGATGAGCAGTTCTTC. It is translated as CSAPSTSGRADEQFF. This sequence joins TRBV20-1 and TRBJ2-1; TRBD2 matches 14 bases. CDR1 DFQATT and CDR2 SNEGSKA come from the germline V gene (reference sequence). V lost 6 bases and J lost 8; bases outside the gene matches: 9. The CDR3 has 15 amino acids.

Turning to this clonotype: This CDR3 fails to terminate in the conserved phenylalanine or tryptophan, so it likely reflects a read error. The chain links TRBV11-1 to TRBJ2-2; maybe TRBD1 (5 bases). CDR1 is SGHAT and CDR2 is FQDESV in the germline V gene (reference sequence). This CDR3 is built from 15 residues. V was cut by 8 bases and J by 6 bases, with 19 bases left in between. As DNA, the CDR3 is TGTGCCAGCGGCTATACAGGACCTCTCTCCGGGGAGCTGTTTTGT. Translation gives CASGYTGPLSGELFC.

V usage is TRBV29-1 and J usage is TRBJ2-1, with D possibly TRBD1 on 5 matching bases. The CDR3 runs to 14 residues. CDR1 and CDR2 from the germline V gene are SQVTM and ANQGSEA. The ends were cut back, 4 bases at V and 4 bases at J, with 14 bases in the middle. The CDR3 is CSVARQGLYNEQFF. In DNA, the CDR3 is TGCAGCGTTGCGAGGCAGGGCCTTTACAATGAGCAGTTCTTC.

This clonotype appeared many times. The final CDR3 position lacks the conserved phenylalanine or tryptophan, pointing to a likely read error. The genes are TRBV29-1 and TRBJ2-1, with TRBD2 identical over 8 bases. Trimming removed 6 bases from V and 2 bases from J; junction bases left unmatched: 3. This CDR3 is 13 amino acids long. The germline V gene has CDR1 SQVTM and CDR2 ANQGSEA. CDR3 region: CSVGLGAYNEQFL. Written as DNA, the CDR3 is TGCAGCGTGGGACTAGGGGCCTACAATGAGCAGTTCCTC.

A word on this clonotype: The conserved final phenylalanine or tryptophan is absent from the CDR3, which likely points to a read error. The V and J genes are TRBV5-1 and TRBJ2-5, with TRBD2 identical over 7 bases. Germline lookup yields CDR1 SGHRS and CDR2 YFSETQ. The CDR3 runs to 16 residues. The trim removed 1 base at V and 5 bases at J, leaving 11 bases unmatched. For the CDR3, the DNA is TGCGCCAGCAGCTTGTCGGGAGGTCTTCGCCATGAGACCCAGTACTTA. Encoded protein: CASSLSGGLRHETQYL.

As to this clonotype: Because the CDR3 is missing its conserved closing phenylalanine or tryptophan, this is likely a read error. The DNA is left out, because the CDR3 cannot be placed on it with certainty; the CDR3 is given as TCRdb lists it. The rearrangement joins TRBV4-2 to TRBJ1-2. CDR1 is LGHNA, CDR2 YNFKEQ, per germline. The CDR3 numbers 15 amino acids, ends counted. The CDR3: CASSKDRQGNYGHTS.

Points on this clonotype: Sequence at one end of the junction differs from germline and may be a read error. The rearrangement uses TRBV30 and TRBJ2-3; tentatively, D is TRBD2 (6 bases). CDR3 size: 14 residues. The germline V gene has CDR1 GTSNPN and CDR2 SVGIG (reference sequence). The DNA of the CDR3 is TGTGCCTGGAGTACATGGGACTTCACAGATACGCAGTTTTTT. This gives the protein CAWSTWDFTDTQFF.

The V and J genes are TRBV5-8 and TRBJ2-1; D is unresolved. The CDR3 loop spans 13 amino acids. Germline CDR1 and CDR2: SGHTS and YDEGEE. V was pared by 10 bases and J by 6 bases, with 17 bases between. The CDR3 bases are TGTGCCGGCAACTTGGCCATGAGCAATGAGCAGTTCTTC. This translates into CAGNLAMSNEQFF.

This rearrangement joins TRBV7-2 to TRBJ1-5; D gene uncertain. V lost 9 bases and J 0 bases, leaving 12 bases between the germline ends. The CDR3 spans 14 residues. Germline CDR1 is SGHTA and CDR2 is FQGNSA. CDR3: CTSSTGNSNQPQHF. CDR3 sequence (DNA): TGTACCAGTTCGACTGGAAATAGCAATCAGCCCCAGCATTTT.

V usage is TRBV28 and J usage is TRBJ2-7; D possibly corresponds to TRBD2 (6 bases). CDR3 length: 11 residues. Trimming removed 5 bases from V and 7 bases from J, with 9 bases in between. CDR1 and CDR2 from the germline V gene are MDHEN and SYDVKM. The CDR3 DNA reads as TGTGCCAGCAGTCTCCGGGAGGAGCAGTACTTC. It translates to CASSLREEQYF.

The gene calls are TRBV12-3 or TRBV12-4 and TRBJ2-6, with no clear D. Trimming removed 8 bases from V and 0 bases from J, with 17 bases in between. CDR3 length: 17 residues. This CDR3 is CASGPRIGVSGANVLTF. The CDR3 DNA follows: TGTGCCAGCGGTCCCCGTATAGGAGTCTCTGGGGCCAACGTCCTGACTTTC.

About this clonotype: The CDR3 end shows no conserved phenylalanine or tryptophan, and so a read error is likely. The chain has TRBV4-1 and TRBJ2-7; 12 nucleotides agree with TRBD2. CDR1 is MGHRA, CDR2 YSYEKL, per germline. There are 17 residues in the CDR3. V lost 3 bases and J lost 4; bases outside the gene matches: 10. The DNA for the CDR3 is TGCGCCAGCAGCCAGGAGAAGACTAGCGGGAGTGTTTACGAGCAGTACTTA. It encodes CASSQEKTSGSVYEQYL.

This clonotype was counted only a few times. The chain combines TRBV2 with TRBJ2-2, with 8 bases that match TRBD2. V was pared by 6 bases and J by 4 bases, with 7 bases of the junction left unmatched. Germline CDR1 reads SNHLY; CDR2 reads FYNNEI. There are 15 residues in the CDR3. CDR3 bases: TGTGCCAGCAGCCCAGCGGGGGCGGGCACCGGGGAGCTGTTTTTT. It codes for CASSPAGAGTGELFF.

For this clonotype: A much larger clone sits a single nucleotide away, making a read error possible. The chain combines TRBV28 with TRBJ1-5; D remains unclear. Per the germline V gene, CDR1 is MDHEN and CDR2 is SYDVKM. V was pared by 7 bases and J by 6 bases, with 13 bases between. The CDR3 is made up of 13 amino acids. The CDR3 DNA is TGTGCCAGCATTTGGAGGGTGGGTCAGCCCCAGCATTTT. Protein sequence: CASIWRVGQPQHF. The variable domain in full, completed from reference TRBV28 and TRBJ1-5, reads DVKVTQSSRYLVKRTGEKVFLECVQDMDHENMFWYRQDPGLGLRLIYFSYDVKMKEKGDIPEGYSVSREKKERFSLILESASTNQTSMYLCASIWRVGQPQHFGDGTRLSIL.

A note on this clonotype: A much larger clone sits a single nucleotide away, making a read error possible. CDR3 sequence (DNA): TGTGCCAGCAGTGCCCCTGGGGCCGACGTCCTGACTTTC. Its translation is CASSAPGADVLTF. V is TRBV2 and J is TRBJ2-6, with a tentative D call TRBD1 (5 bases). The germline V gene encodes CDR1 SNHLY and CDR2 FYNNEI. CDR3 size: 13 residues.

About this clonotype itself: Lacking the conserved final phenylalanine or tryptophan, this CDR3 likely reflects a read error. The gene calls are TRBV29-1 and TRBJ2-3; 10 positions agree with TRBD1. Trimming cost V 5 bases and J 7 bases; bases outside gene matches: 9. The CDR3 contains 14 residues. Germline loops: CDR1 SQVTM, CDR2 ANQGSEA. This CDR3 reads CSVSGTGASYTQYP. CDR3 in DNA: TGCAGCGTTTCCGGGACAGGGGCGTCATATACGCAGTATCCT.

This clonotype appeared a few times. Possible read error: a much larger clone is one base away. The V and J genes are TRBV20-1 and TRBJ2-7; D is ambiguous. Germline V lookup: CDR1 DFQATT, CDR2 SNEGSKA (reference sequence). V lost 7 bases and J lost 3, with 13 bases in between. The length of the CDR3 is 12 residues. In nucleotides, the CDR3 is TGCAGTGTTAGTTCGCAGGACTACGAGCAGTACTTC. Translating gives CSVSSQDYEQYF.

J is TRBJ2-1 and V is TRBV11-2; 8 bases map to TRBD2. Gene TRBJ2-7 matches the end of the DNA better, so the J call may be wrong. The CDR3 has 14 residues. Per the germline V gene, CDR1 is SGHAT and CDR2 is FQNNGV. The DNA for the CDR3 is TGTGCCAGCAATACTAGCGGCTTCTACAATGAGCAGTACTTC. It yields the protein CASNTSGFYNEQYF.

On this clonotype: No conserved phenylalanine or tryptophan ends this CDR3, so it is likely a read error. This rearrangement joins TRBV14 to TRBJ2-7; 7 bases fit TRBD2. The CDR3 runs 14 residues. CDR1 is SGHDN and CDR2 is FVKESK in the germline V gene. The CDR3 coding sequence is TGTGTCAGCAGCCAAGCGGGGTTCTCCTACGAGCAGTACTCC. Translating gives CVSSQAGFSYEQYS.

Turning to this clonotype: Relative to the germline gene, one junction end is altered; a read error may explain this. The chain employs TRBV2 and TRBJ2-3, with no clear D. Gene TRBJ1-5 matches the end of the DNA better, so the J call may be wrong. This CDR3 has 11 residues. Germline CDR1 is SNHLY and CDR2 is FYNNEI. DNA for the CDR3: TGTGCTAGCAGTTTCAAAGATACGCAGCATTTT. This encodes CASSFKDTQHF.

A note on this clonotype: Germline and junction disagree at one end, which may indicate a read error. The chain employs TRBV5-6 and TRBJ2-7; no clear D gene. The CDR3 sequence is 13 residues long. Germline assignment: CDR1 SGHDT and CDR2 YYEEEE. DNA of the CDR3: TGTGCTAGCAGCACCTTGATGGTCTACGAGCAGTACTTC. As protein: CASSTLMVYEQYF.

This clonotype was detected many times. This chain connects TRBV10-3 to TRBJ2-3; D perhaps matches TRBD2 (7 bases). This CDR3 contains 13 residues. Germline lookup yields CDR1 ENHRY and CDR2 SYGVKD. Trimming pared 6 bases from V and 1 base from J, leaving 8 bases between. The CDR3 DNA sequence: TGTGCCATCAGGCGGGGGCGCACAGATACGCAGTATTTT. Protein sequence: CAIRRGRTDTQYF.

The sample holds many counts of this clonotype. The CDR3 sequence is CASSWGLVGYEQYF. Written as DNA, the CDR3 is TGCGCCAGCAGCTGGGGACTGGTTGGGTACGAGCAGTACTTC. This chain connects TRBV5-1 to TRBJ2-7; a possible D gene is TRBD2 (6 bases). Germline-derived CDR1 and CDR2 are SGHRS and YFSETQ. Trimming left V 3 bases short and J 4 bases short, with 14 bases between. This CDR3 comprises 14 residues.